The 25 T cell receptor beta chains listed next were all sequenced from one sample in a study of T cell responses to AZD1222 COVID-19 vaccine. Measured with immunoSEQ multiplex PCR; TCRdb has only the in-frame clones, and not every one. Of more than 150,000 clones listed, 88% are singletons. The sample was peripheral blood, taken 28 days after the second AZD1222 dose. The source is an adult who received the AZD1222 COVID-19 vaccine.

The J gene is TRBJ2-1, the V gene TRBV11-2; D gene uncertain. CDR1 is SGHAT and CDR2 is FQNNGV in the germline V gene. V was pared by 3 bases and J by 4 bases, with 16 bases between. The CDR3 has 16 amino acids. Written as DNA, the CDR3 is TGTGCCAGCAGCTTTTCCGCCCCCGACTGGTACAATGAGCAGTTCTTC. Its protein is CASSFSAPDWYNEQFF.

The sample holds one count of this clone. The V call is TRBV9, the J call TRBJ1-6; 11 positions agree with TRBD1. Germline V CDR1 and CDR2: SGDLS, YYNGEE. This CDR3 comprises 18 residues. Trimming took 0 bases from V and 6 from J; bases not matched to a gene: 8. The CDR3 sequence is CASSVGKGDRGSNSPLHF. In nucleotides, the CDR3 is TGTGCCAGCAGCGTAGGAAAAGGGGACAGGGGGAGTAATTCACCCCTCCACTTT.

The gene calls are TRBV28 and TRBJ1-4; D call uncertain. This CDR3 comprises 15 residues. Germline CDR1 reads MDHEN; CDR2 reads SYDVKM. Deletions cut 5 bases from V and 5 bases from J, with 15 bases between. The CDR3 loop is CASSHPTSLNEKLFF. Written as DNA, the CDR3 is TGTGCCAGCAGTCACCCGACATCCCTAAATGAAAAACTGTTTTTT.

This clone was found once. The chain employs TRBV6-2 or TRBV6-3 and TRBJ1-5; D may be TRBD1 (5 bases). Germline CDR1 is MNHEY and CDR2 is SVGEGT. This CDR3 spans 14 amino acids. The V end lost 8 bases, the J end lost 2 bases, and 13 bases lay between the germline ends. CDR3: CASRPRAGNQPQHF. The CDR3 DNA is TGTGCCAGCCGCCCCAGGGCGGGCAATCAGCCCCAGCATTTT.

The chain carries TRBV11-2 and TRBJ2-7; TRBD1 might be the D (7 bases). Germline lookup yields CDR1 SGHAT and CDR2 FQNNGV. Trimming removed 0 bases from V and 4 bases from J, with 25 bases in between. The CDR3 has 19 residues. In nucleotides, the CDR3 is TGTGCCAGCAGCTTAGATCTAAGTTGGGGGCAGGGGGGAAGTTACGAGCAGTACTTC. This codes for CASSLDLSWGQGGSYEQYF.

This clone was seen a single time. J is TRBJ1-2 and V is TRBV19; a weak D match, TRBD1 (5 bases). In germline, CDR1 is LNHDA, CDR2 SQIVND (reference sequence). This CDR3 is built from 15 residues. Trimming took off 5 bases at V and 2 bases at J, with 15 bases between the two ends. For the CDR3, the DNA is TGTGCCAGTAGTCCCGCCGCGACAGAGAACTATGGCTACACCTTC. Translation gives CASSPAATENYGYTF.

This clone was recorded a few times. The chain uses TRBV7-9 and TRBJ2-2, with 7 bases identical to TRBD2. Germline V CDR1 and CDR2: SEHNR, FQNEAQ (reference sequence). V lost 3 bases to trimming and J lost 4 bases; unmatched junction nucleotides: 5. The CDR3 covers 15 residues. In nucleotides, the CDR3 is TGTGCCAGCAGCTTTTCCGGGGGGAGCACCGGGGAGCTGTTTTTT. It is translated as CASSFSGGSTGELFF. Complete variable domain (other parts from reference TRBV7-9 and TRBJ2-2): DTGVSQNPRHKITKRGQNVTFRCDPISEHNRLYWYRQTLGQGPEFLTYFQNEAQLEKSRLLSDRFSAERPKGSFSTLEIQRTEQGDSAMYLCASSFSGGSTGELFFGEGSRLTVL.

The chain couples TRBV7-2 to TRBJ2-2, with TRBD1 matching 9 bases. CDR1 and CDR2 from the germline V gene are SGHTA and FQGNSA. Germline trimming cut 0 bases from V and 6 bases from J; bases unmatched to any gene: 2. The CDR3 is made up of 15 amino acids. CDR3 amino acids: CASSLAGQGPGELFF. CDR3 DNA sequence: TGTGCCAGCAGCTTAGCGGGACAGGGTCCCGGGGAGCTGTTTTTT.

The J gene is TRBJ2-1, the V gene TRBV7-3; no reliable D call. This CDR3 has 13 amino acids. The germline V gene encodes CDR1 SGHTA and CDR2 FQGTGA. Deletions cut 5 bases from V and 5 bases from J, with 10 bases between. CDR3 nucleotides: TGTGCCAGCAGCGCTACTCTCGACAATGAGCAGTTCTTC. Translated, it gives CASSATLDNEQFF.

The chain employs TRBV30 and TRBJ2-1, with unresolved D. Trimming stripped 2 bases from V and 6 bases from J, with 5 bases between. CDR3 length equals 11 residues. The germline CDR1 and CDR2 sequences are GTSNPN and SVGIG (reference sequence). The CDR3 sequence: CAWSTFNEQFF. The CDR3 DNA reads TGTGCCTGGAGTACCTTCAATGAGCAGTTCTTC.

This clone was counted a few times. The rearrangement joins TRBV28 to TRBJ2-1; D is undetermined. Trimming took 4 bases from V and 2 from J, leaving 9 bases between them. CDR3 length equals 14 residues. Germline CDR1 is MDHEN and CDR2 is SYDVKM. DNA for the CDR3: TGTGCCAGCAGTTCGGAACCCCCCTACAATGAGCAGTTCTTC. Translation: CASSSEPPYNEQFF.

The chain recombines TRBV4-1 with TRBJ2-7; 11 nucleotides agree with TRBD2. V dropped 4 bases and J dropped 6; count of bases not matched to a gene: 11. CDR3 size: 16 residues. From germline, CDR1 is MGHRA and CDR2 YSYEKL. CDR3 bases: TGCGCCAGCAGCCGGGACGTAGCGGGAGGGTCCGGCGAGCAGTACTTC. Encoded protein: CASSRDVAGGSGEQYF.

The chain links TRBV7-3 to TRBJ2-2; a possible D gene is TRBD2 (6 bases). CDR1 is SGHTA, CDR2 FQGTGA, per germline. Deletions cut 2 bases from V and 4 bases from J, with 20 bases between. This CDR3 has 18 residues. The CDR3 region has the DNA TGTGCCAGCAGCTTATTCGGGGGTTCGACCGGGGGCACCGGGGAGCTGTTTTTT. Translating gives CASSLFGGSTGGTGELFF.

This clone has only one observation. The rearrangement joins TRBV6-5 to TRBJ2-1; D uncertain. This CDR3 is built from 13 residues. With 2 bases removed from V and 7 bases from J, the gap between germline ends came to 9 bases. Germline assignment: CDR1 MNHEY and CDR2 SVGAGI. The chain's CDR3 is CASSYDPMNEQFF. The DNA for the CDR3 is TGTGCCAGCAGTTACGATCCGATGAATGAGCAGTTCTTC.

The chain has TRBV4-2 and TRBJ2-1; 7 bases align to TRBD2. With V trimmed by 3 bases and J by 11 bases, 10 bases remained unmatched. The CDR3 consists of 14 residues. Germline values: CDR1 LGHNA, CDR2 YNFKEQ. CDR3 amino acids: CASSQETSGTKQFF. As DNA, the CDR3 is TGTGCCAGCAGCCAGGAAACGTCCGGGACTAAGCAGTTCTTC.

V usage is TRBV5-6 and J usage is TRBJ2-3; D is undetermined. There are 11 residues in the CDR3. In germline, CDR1 is SGHDT, CDR2 YYEEEE. Trimming removed 4 bases from V and 5 bases from J, with 5 bases in between. In nucleotides, the CDR3 is TGTGCCAGCAGCCCTGGAGATACGCAGTATTTT. Protein sequence: CASSPGDTQYF. Drawing the rest from reference TRBV5-6 and TRBJ2-3, the complete variable domain is DAGVTQSPTHLIKTRGQQVTLRCSPKSGHDTVSWYQQALGQGPQFIFQYYEEEERQRGNFPDRFSGHQFPNYSSELNVNALLLGDSALYLCASSPGDTQYFGPGTRLTVL.

This chain connects TRBV7-9 to TRBJ2-6, with D possibly being TRBD2 (6 bases). The V end was cut by 1 base, the J end by 3 bases, with 10 bases between. CDR1 and CDR2 (germline): SEHNR, FQNEAQ (reference sequence). The CDR3 length is 16 residues. The CDR3 reads CASSLVSGGGANVLTF. For the CDR3, the DNA is TGTGCCAGCAGCTTAGTTAGCGGCGGTGGGGCCAACGTCCTGACTTTC.

The chain employs TRBV5-5 and TRBJ1-2; tentative D call: TRBD1 (5 bases). The CDR3 contains 13 residues. The germline V and J ends were trimmed by 0 bases and 8 bases, with 11 bases remaining between them. The germline gives CDR1 SGHKS, CDR2 YYEKEE (reference sequence). CDR3 loop: CASSLVGLQGYTF. The DNA for the CDR3 is TGTGCCAGCAGCTTGGTGGGGCTCCAGGGCTACACCTTC.

The chain uses TRBV2 and TRBJ2-1; either TRBD1 or TRBD2 may fit D (6 bases each). Per the germline V gene, CDR1 is SNHLY and CDR2 is FYNNEI. The CDR3 length is 12 residues. CDR3 in amino acids: CAGGSQYNEQFF. The DNA for the CDR3 is TGTGCGGGGGGCAGCCAATACAATGAGCAGTTCTTC.

DNA of the CDR3: TGTGCCAGCAGCCATGCCCGTCTTACCGGGACGGAATACAATGAGCAGTTCTTC. Its protein product is CASSHARLTGTEYNEQFF. The rearrangement joins TRBV3-1 (or the pseudogene TRBV3-2) to TRBJ2-1; either TRBD1 or TRBD2 may fit D (5 bases each). CDR1 is LGHDT, CDR2 YNNKEL, per germline (reference sequence). The CDR3 extends over 18 amino acids. Trimming took 3 bases from V and 4 from J, leaving 22 bases between them.

This clone was found once. The chain is built from TRBV6-5 and TRBJ1-2; TRBD1 aligns across 8 bases. This CDR3 is built from 14 residues. Trimming took 6 bases from V and 3 from J; bases not matched to a gene: 6. Germline loops: CDR1 MNHEY, CDR2 SVGAGI. The CDR3: CASRTQGGDYGYTF. CDR3 DNA: TGTGCCAGCAGAACACAGGGGGGTGACTATGGCTACACCTTC.

The V gene is TRBV30, the J gene TRBJ2-2; possible D gene TRBD1, 6 bases. CDR3 length: 15 residues. Germline lookup yields CDR1 GTSNPN and CDR2 SVGIG (reference sequence). Trimming stripped 1 base from V and 5 bases from J, with 14 bases between. As DNA, the CDR3 is TGTGCCTGGAGTGGGACGACAGGCGAGACCGGGGAGCTGTTTTTT. This translates into CAWSGTTGETGELFF.

The chain links TRBV27 to TRBJ1-6; D remains ambiguous. The V end was cut by 8 bases, the J end by 7 bases, with 12 bases between. Looked up from germline, CDR1 is MNHEY and CDR2 is SMNVEV (reference sequence). This CDR3 comprises 13 residues. The CDR3 spells CASGSGGNSPLHF. The CDR3 region has the DNA TGTGCCAGCGGGTCGGGAGGGAATTCACCCCTCCACTTT.

The chain joins TRBV27 to TRBJ2-1; no clear D gene. Germline values: CDR1 MNHEY, CDR2 SMNVEV (reference sequence). CDR3 size: 14 residues. V was shortened by 0 bases and J by 7 bases, with 10 bases between the two germline ends. DNA of the CDR3: TGTGCCAGCAGTTTATCGAACACAGAAAATGAGCAGTTCTTC. This gives the protein CASSLSNTENEQFF.

The chain joins TRBV3-1 (or the pseudogene TRBV3-2) to TRBJ2-3; 10 bases fit TRBD2. This CDR3 is built from 16 residues. V shed 3 bases, J shed 2 bases, and the junction held 5 bases outside the gene matches. Per germline, CDR1 LGHDT and CDR2 YNNKEL (reference sequence). As DNA, the CDR3 is TGTGCCAGCAGCCACGTAGCGGGAGGACCCACAGATACGCAGTATTTT. Protein product: CASSHVAGGPTDTQYF.